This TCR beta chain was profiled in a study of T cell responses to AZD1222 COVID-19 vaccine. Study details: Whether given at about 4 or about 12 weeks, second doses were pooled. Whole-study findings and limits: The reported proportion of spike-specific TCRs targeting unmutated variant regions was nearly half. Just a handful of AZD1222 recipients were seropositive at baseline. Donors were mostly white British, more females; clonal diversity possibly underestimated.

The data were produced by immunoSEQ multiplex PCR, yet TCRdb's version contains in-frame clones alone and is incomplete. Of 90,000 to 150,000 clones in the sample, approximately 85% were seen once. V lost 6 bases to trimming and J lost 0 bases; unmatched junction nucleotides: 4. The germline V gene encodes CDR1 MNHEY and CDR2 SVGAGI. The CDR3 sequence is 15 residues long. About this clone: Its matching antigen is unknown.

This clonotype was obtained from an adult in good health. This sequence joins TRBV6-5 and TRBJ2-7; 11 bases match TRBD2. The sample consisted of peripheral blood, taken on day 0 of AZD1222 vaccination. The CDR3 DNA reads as TGTGCCAGCAGCACTAGCGGGGGTGACTCCTACGAGCAGTACTTC. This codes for CASSTSGGDSYEQYF.